This T cell receptor beta chain derives from a study of Tregs in tolerant kidney transplant recipients. The table came from immunoSEQ multiplex PCR; TCRdb's copy has only in-frame clones and leaves some out. Found here are nearly 95,000 clones, 93% of them singletons; the top ten hold 0.4% to 0.55%. V was cut by 1 base and J by 3 bases, with 13 bases left in between. The CDR3 consists of 15 residues. Per the germline V gene, CDR1 is SGHTA and CDR2 is FQGNSA. The source of this sequence is a human donor who received a combined kidney and bone marrow transplant. The genes are TRBV7-2 and TRBJ2-7; possibly TRBD2 for D (6 bases). Sequenced material: CD4+ T cells from blood, taken before the transplant. As DNA, the CDR3 is TGTGCCAGCAGCTTAGGACTAGTTGTGAGCTACGAGCAGTACTTC. Translated, it gives CASSLGLVVSYEQYF.